Following are 10 T cell receptor beta chains from one sample sequenced in a study of blood T cells in healthy people across ages. Alongside a J-beta primer mix, a sample-barcoded 5' primer served in a second PCR lasting roughly 6 to 11 cycles. TCRdb passed the 5' RACE reads through MiXCR, listing each CDR3 protein once. The top ten clones hold 8.5% to 9.5% of a sample with almost 550,000 distinct CDR3 sequences, about 24% of them seen once. These data were also filed under a second study, of T cells of mothers and their children.

The sequenced material came from blood. The receptors derive from a boy younger than 18 in good health.

The chain carries TRBV24-1 and TRBJ2-1; TRBD1 might be the D (6 bases). The CDR3 sequence is 18 residues long. Trimming left V 3 bases short and J 0 bases short, with 17 bases between. The germline CDR1 and CDR2 sequences are KGHDR and SFDVKD. CDR3 sequence reads: CATSDNPDRQSSYNEQFF. CDR3 coding DNA: TGTGCCACCAGTGATAACCCGGACAGACAAAGCTCCTACAATGAGCAGTTCTTC.

The J gene is TRBJ1-1, the V gene TRBV5-1, with D hard to call. CDR1 SGHRS and CDR2 YFSETQ come from the germline V gene. V was pared by 5 bases and J by 3 bases, with 5 bases between. This CDR3 spans 11 amino acids. Here the CDR3 reads CASRSDTEAFF. CDR3 coding DNA: TGCGCCAGCAGATCGGACACTGAAGCTTTCTTT.

The chain couples TRBV6-4 to TRBJ2-5; D unclear. The J call could be wrong; TRBJ2-1 is a better fit for the DNA end. Per the germline V gene, CDR1 is MRHNA and CDR2 is SNTAGT. The CDR3 covers 16 residues. CDR3 sequence (DNA): TGTGCCAGCAGTCAGCTGCCCTCCTTTAGGCGATTTGAGCAGTTCTTC. It specifies CASSQLPSFRRFEQFF.

The genes are TRBV4-3 and TRBJ1-1, with D possibly matching TRBD1 (5 bases). CDR1 and CDR2 from the germline V gene are LGHNA and YSLEER. Trimming removed 0 bases at V and 0 bases at J, with 14 bases between. The CDR3 consists of 17 residues. As DNA, the CDR3 is TGCGCCAGCAGCCAAGAGGGGCGGGGACCGATGAACACTGAAGCTTTCTTT. Translating it yields CASSQEGRGPMNTEAFF.

This chain links TRBV2 with TRBJ1-5, with D maybe TRBD1 (6 bases). The CDR3 totals 13 residues. The V end lost 6 bases, the J end lost 7 bases, and 13 bases lay between the germline ends. CDR1 SNHLY and CDR2 FYNNEI come from the germline V gene. CDR3 in DNA: TGTGCCAGCAGGGGGGAGACAGGACAGCCCCAGCATTTT. Translating it yields CASRGETGQPQHF.

The gene calls are TRBV28 and TRBJ2-5; 8 bases are a match to TRBD1. Near its end, the DNA agrees better with TRBJ2-7, so the J call may be wrong. Germline V gene data show CDR1 as MDHEN and CDR2 as SYDVKM. The CDR3 has 15 amino acids. The CDR3 DNA sequence: TGTGCCAGCAGTTTGTGGGCAGGGGGCATAAACGAGCAGTACTTC. Its translation: CASSLWAGGINEQYF.

Remarks on this clonotype: An end of the junction differs from the germline gene, which may be a read error. The chain uses TRBV7-9 and TRBJ2-1; TRBD2 matches 8 bases. CDR1 and CDR2 (germline): SEHNR, FQNEAQ (reference sequence). CDR3 length equals 15 residues. CDR3 region: CASSPAGVIGNEQSF. In DNA form, the CDR3 reads TGTGCCAGCAGCCCAGCGGGAGTCATTGGAAATGAGCAGTCCTTC. The full variable domain, completed using reference TRBV7-9 and TRBJ2-1, is DTGVSQNPRHKITKRGQNVTFRCDPISEHNRLYWYRQTLGQGPEFLTYFQNEAQLEKSRLLSDRFSAERPKGSFSTLEIQRTEQGDSAMYLCASSPAGVIGNEQSFGPGTRLTVL.

The chain recombines TRBV25-1 with TRBJ1-3; D perhaps matches TRBD1 (5 bases). Germline CDR1 and CDR2: MGHDK and SYGVNS. CDR3 length: 13 amino acids. CDR3 nucleotide sequence: TGTGCTTCCAAGGGGTACTCTGGAAACACCATATATTTT. This translates into CASKGYSGNTIYF.

This clonotype was observed many times. The gene calls are TRBV4-3 and TRBJ2-5; the D is unclear. V shed 0 bases and J shed 5 bases, with 13 bases lying between them. The CDR3 loop spans 15 amino acids. Looked up from germline, CDR1 is LGHNA and CDR2 is YSLEER. The chain's CDR3 is CASSQDLEAWETQYF. The DNA of the CDR3 is TGCGCCAGCAGCCAAGATCTAGAGGCCTGGGAGACCCAGTACTTC.

The chain carries TRBV9 and TRBJ2-7; D unresolved. The V end lost 0 bases, the J end lost 2 bases, and 9 bases lay between the germline ends. The germline V gene has CDR1 SGDLS and CDR2 YYNGEE. The CDR3 covers 14 residues. The CDR3 sequence is CASSVARVPYEQYF. The CDR3, as DNA: TGTGCCAGCAGCGTAGCACGGGTCCCCTACGAGCAGTACTTC.